The clone carrying this TCR beta chain was detected only a few times. No antigen is known for it. TCR beta VDJ and CDR3 were profiled, and genomic DNA was the template. One entry per CDR3 protein results from TCRdb running MiXCR on the reads. The sample consists of approximately 32,000 distinct CDR3 sequences, 75% to 85% of them appearing once. This sample stems from a study of CD8+CD57+ T cells in acquired aplastic anemia. Turning to the study itself: Sorted CD4+ and CD8+ cells gave a mean 3.2 ug DNA, range roughly 0.19 to 27.4 ug. Where healthy donors were concerned, CD4+ cells averaged about 10 million reads.

The CDR3 loop spans 16 amino acids. The germline gives CDR1 MNHNS, CDR2 SASEGT. Losses at the gene ends were 6 bases for V and 5 bases for J; bases not matched to a gene: 13. Points from the study as a whole: CD8+ Simpson's diversity showed no significant patient-control difference.

J is TRBJ1-1 and V is TRBV6-1; 9 bases are a match to TRBD1. The TCR originated in a human donor in good health, serving as a control. Sample: sorted CD4+, CD8+, or CD8+CD57+ T cells (not recorded which) from PBMCs. The CDR3 reads CASSSPYRGRETEAFF. The CDR3 nucleotides read TGTGCCAGCAGCTCACCTTACAGGGGGCGCGAGACTGAAGCTTTCTTT.